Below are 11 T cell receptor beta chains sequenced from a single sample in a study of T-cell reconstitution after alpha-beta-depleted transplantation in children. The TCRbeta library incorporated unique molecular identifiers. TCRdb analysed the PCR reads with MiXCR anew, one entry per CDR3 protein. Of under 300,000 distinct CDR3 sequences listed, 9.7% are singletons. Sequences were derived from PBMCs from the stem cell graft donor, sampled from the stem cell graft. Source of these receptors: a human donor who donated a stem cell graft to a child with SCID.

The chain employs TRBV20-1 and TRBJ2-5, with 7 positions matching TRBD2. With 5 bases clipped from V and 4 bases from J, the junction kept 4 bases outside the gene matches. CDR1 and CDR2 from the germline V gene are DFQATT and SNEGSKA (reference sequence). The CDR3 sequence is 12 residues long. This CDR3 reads CSALRLAETQYF. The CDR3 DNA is TGCAGTGCTCTAAGACTAGCAGAGACCCAGTACTTC.

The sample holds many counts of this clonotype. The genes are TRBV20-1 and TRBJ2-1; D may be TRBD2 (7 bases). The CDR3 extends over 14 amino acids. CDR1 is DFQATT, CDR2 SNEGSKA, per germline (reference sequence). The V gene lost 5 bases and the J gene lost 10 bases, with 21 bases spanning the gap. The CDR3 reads CSASRLRGPREQFF. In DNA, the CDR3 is TGCAGTGCTTCTCGCCTGCGGGGGCCCAGGGAGCAGTTCTTC.

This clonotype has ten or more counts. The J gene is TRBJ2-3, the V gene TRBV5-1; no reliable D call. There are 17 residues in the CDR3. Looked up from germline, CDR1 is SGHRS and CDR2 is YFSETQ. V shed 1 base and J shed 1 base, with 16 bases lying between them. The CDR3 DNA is TGCGCCAGCAGCTTGAAGGTAGACCTAGGCGGCACAGATACGCAGTATTTT. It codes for CASSLKVDLGGTDTQYF.

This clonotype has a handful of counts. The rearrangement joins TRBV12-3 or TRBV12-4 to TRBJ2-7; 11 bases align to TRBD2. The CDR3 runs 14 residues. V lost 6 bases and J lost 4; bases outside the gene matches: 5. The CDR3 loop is CASSRTSGQYEQYF. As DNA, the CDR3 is TGTGCCAGCAGCAGGACTAGCGGGCAGTACGAGCAGTACTTC.

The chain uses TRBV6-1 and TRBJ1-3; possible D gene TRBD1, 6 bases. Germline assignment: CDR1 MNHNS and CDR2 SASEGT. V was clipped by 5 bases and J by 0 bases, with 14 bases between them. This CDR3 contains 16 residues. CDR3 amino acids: CASSRPDRFSGNTIYF. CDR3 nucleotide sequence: TGTGCCAGCAGTCGCCCGGACAGATTCTCTGGAAACACCATATATTTT.

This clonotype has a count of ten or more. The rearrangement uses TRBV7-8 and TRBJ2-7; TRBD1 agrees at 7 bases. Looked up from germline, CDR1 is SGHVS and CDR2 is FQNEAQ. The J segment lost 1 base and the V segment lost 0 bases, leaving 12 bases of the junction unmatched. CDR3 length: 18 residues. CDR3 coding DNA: TGTGCCAGCAGCTTAGCCAGGGGGACAGCCGCCCTTTCCTACGAGCAGTACTTC. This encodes CASSLARGTAALSYEQYF. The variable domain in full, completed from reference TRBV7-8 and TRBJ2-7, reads GAGVSQSPRYKVAKRGQDVALRCDPISGHVSLFWYQQALGQGPEFLTYFQNEAQLDKSGLPSDRFFAERPEGSVSTLKIQRTQQEDSAVYLCASSLARGTAALSYEQYFGPGTRLTVT.

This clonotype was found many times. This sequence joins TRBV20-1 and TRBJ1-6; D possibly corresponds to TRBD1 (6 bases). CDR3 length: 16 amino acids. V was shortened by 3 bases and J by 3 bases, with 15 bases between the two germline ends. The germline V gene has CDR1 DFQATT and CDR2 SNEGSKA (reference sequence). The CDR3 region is CSARAGGAGYNSPLHF. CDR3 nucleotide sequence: TGCAGTGCTAGGGCGGGGGGCGCGGGCTATAATTCACCCCTCCACTTT.

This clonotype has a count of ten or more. The CDR3 protein is CASSPSIAGANTGELFF. The CDR3 nucleotides read TGCGCCAGCAGCCCCTCAATAGCGGGGGCGAACACCGGGGAGCTGTTTTTT. The rearrangement links TRBV5-1 to TRBJ2-2; the match to TRBD2 covers 9 bases. J lost 0 bases, V lost 4 bases, and 7 bases had no gene match. Per germline, CDR1 SGHRS and CDR2 YFSETQ. This CDR3 spans 17 amino acids.

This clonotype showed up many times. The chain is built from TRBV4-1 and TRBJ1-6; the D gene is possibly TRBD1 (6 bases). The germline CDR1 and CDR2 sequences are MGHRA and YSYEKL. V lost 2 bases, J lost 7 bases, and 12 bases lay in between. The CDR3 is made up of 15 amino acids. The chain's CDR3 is CASSQSTGHNSPLHF. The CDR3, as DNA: TGCGCCAGCAGCCAATCGACGGGACACAATTCACCCCTCCACTTT.

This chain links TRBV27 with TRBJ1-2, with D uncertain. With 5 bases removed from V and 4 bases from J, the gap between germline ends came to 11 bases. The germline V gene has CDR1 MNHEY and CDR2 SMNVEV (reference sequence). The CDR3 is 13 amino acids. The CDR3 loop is CASSPRNPYGYTF. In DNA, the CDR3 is TGTGCCAGCAGTCCTAGAAACCCCTATGGCTACACCTTC.

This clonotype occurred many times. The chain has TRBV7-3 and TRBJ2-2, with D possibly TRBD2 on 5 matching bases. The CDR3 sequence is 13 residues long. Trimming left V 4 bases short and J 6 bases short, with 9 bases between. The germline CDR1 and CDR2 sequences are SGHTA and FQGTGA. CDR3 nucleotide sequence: TGTGCCAGCAGCTCCCTGGGAGCCGGGGAGCTGTTTTTT. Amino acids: CASSSLGAGELFF.